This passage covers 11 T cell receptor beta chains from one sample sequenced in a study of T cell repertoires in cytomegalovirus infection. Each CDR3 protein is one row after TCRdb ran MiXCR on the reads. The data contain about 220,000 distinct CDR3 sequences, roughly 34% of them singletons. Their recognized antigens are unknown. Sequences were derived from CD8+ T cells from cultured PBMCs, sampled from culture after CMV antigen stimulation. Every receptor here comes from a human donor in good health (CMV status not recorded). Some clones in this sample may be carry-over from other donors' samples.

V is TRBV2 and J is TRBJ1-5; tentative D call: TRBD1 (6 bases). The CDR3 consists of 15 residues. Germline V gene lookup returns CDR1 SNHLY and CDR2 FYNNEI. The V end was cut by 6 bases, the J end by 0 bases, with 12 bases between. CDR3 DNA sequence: TGTGCCAGCAGCTTGACAGGCTCTAGCAATCAGCCCCAGCATTTT. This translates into CASSLTGSSNQPQHF.

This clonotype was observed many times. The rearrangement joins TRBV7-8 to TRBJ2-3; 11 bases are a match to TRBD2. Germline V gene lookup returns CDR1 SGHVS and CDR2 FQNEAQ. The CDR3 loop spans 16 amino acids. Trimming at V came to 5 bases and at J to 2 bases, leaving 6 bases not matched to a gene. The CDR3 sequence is CASSPPGLADTDTQYF. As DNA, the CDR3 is TGTGCCAGCAGCCCGCCGGGACTAGCGGACACAGATACGCAGTATTTT.

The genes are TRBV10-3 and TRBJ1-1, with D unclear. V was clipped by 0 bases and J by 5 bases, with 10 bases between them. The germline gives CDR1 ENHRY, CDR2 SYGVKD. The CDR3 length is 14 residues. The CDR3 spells CAISESVGSTEAFF. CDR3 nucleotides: TGTGCCATCAGTGAGTCAGTCGGGAGTACTGAAGCTTTCTTT.

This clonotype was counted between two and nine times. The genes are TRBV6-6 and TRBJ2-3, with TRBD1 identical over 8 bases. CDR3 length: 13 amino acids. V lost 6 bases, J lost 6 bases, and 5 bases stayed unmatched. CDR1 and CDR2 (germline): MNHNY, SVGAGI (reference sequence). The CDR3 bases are TGTGCCAGCAGCCACAGGACAGGGGATACGCAGTATTTT. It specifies CASSHRTGDTQYF.

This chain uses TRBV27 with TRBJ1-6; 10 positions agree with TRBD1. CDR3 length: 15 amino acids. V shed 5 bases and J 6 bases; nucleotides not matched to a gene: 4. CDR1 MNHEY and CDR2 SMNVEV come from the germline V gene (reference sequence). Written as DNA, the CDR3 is TGTGCCAGCAGTCCCCGGGACAGGGGTAATTCACCCCTCCACTTT. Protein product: CASSPRDRGNSPLHF.

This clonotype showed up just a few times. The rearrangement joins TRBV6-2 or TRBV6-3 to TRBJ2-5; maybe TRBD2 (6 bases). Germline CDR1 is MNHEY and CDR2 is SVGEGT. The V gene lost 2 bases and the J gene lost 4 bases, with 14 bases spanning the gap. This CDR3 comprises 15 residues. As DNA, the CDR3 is TGTGCCAGCAGTTACGTCCGGCGGGGACGAGAGACCCAGTACTTC. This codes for CASSYVRRGRETQYF.

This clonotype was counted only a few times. The CDR3 region has the DNA TGTGCCAGCAGTATGGACCTCGCGGAGACCCAGTACTTC. Protein sequence: CASSMDLAETQYF. This chain joins TRBV6-1 and TRBJ2-5; no reliable D call. Trimming shortened V by 5 bases and J by 5 bases, and 12 bases separated the two germline ends. The germline CDR1 and CDR2 sequences are MNHNS and SASEGT. The CDR3 spans 13 residues.

The CDR3 bases are TGTGCCATCAGTGATCCGGGACAGGGTCAGGGTGAGCAGTTCTTC. Residues: CAISDPGQGQGEQFF. This chain uses TRBV10-3 with TRBJ2-1, with 9 bases aligning to TRBD1. Germline CDR1 and CDR2: ENHRY and SYGVKD. The CDR3 runs to 15 residues. Trimming cost V 3 bases and J 9 bases; bases outside gene matches: 9.

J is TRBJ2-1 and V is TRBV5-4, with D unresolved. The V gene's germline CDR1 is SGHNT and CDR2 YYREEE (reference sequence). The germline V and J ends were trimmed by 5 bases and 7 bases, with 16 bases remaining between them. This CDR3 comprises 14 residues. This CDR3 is CASSPWTTGNEQFF. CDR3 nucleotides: TGTGCCAGCAGTCCCTGGACGACCGGGAATGAGCAGTTCTTC.

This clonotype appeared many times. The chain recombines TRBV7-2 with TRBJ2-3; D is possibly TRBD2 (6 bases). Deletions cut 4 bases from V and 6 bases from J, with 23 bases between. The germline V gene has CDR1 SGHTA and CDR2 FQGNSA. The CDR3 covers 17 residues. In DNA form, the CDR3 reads TGTGCCAGCAGCTCACCCCTGGAGGGTAGGGTTTATGATACGCAGTATTTT. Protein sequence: CASSSPLEGRVYDTQYF.

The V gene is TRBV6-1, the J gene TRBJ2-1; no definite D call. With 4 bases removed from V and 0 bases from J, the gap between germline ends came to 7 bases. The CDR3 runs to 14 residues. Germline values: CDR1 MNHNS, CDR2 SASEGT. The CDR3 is CASSAASSYNEQFF. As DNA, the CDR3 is TGTGCCAGCAGTGCGGCCAGCTCCTACAATGAGCAGTTCTTC.